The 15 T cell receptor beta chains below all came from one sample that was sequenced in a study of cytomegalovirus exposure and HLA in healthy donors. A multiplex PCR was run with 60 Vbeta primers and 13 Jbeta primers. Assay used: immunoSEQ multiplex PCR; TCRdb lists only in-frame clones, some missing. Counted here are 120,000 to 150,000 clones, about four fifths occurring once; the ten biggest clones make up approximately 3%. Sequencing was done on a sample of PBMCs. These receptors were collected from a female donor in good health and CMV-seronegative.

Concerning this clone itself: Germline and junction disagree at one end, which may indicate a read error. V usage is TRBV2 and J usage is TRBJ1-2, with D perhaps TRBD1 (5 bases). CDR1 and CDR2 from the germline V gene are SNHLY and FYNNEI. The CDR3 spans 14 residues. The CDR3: CASREDSSNYGYTF. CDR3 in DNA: TGTGCCAGCAGAGAAGACAGCTCAAACTATGGCTACACCTTC.

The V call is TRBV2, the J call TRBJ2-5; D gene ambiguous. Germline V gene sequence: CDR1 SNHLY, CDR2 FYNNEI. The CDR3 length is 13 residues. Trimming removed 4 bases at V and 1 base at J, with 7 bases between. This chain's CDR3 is CASSAPVQETQYF. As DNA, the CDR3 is TGTGCCAGCAGTGCTCCCGTCCAAGAGACCCAGTACTTC. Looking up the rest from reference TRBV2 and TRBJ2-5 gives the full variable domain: EPEVTQTPSHQVTQMGQEVILRCVPISNHLYFYWYRQILGQKVEFLVSFYNNEISEKSEIFDDQFSVERPDGSNFTLKIRSTKLEDSAMYFCASSAPVQETQYFGPGTRLLVL.

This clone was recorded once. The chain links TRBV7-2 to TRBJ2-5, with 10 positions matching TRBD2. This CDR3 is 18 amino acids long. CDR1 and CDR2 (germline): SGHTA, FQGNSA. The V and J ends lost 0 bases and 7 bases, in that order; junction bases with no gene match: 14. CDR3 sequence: CASSLAASGSRDVGTQYF. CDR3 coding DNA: TGTGCCAGCAGCTTAGCGGCTAGCGGGAGCCGGGATGTTGGGACCCAGTACTTC.

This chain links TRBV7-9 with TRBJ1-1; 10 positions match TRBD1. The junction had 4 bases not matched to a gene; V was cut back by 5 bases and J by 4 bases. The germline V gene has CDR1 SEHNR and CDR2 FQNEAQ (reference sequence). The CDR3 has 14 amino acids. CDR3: CASSTWTGGTEAFF. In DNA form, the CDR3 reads TGTGCCAGCAGCACCTGGACAGGGGGCACTGAAGCTTTCTTT.

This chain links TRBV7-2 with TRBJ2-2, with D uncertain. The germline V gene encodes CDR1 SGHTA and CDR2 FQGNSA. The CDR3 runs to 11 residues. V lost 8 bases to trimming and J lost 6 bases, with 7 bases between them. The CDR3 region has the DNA TGTGCCAGCCCCCCAGCCGGGGAGCTGTTTTTT. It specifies CASPPAGELFF.

DNA of the CDR3: TGTGCCAGCAGGGAATGCAGTGGGCAGGGAACTGGAAACACCATATATTTT. Its protein is CASRECSGQGTGNTIYF. The genes are TRBV14 and TRBJ1-3; D is possibly TRBD1 (5 bases). CDR1 and CDR2 from the germline V gene are SGHDN and FVKESK. The CDR3 has 17 amino acids. The ends were cut back, 6 bases at V and 2 bases at J, with 20 bases in the middle.

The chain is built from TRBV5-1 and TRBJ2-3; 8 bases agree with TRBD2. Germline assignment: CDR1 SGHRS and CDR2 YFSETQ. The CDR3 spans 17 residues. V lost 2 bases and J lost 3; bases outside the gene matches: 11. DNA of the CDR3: TGCGCCAGCAGCTTCGGGGGGGCTGGGGCAGATACAGATACGCAGTATTTT. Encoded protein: CASSFGGAGADTDTQYF.

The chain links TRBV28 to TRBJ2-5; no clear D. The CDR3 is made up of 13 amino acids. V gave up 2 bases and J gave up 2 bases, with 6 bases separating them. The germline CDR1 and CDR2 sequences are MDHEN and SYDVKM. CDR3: CASSLAVQETQYF. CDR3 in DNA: TGTGCCAGCAGTTTAGCGGTGCAAGAGACCCAGTACTTC.

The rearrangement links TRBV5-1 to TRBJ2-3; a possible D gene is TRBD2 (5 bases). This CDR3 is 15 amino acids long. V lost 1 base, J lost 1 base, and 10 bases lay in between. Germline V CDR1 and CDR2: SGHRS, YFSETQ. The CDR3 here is CASSLKLVGTDTQYF. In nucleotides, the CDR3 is TGCGCCAGCAGCTTGAAACTAGTGGGCACAGATACGCAGTATTTT.

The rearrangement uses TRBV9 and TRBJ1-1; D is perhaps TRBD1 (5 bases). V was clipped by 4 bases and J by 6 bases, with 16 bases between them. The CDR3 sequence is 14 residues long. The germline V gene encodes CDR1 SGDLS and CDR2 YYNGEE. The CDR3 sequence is CASSPMGGTAEAFF. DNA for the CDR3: TGTGCCAGCAGCCCTATGGGGGGGACCGCTGAAGCTTTCTTT.

CDR3 in DNA: TGCGCCAGCAGCTTAGGGGGGGGAACAACTAATGAAAAACTGTTTTTT. It translates to CASSLGGGTTNEKLFF. This chain links TRBV5-1 with TRBJ1-4; D might be TRBD1 (6 bases). V was trimmed by 2 bases and J by 0 bases, leaving 11 bases between them. This CDR3 has 16 amino acids. Germline V CDR1 and CDR2: SGHRS, YFSETQ.

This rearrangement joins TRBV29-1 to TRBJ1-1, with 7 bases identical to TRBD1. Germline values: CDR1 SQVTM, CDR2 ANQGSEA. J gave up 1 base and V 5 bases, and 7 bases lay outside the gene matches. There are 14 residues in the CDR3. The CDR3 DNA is TGCAGCGTTTTGGGACAGACTCCGAACACTGAAGCTTTCTTT. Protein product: CSVLGQTPNTEAFF.

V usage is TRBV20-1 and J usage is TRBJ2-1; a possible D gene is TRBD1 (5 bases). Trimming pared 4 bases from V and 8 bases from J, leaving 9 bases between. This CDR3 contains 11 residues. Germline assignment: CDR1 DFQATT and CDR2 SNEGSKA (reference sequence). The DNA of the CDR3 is TGCAGTGCTACTCTAGGGGATGAGCAGTTCTTC. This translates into CSATLGDEQFF.

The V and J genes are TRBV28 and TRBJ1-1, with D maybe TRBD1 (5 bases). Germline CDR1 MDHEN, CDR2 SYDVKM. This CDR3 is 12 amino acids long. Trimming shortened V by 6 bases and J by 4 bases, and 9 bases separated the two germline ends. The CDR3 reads CASRRTSTEAFF. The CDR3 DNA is TGTGCCAGCAGGAGGACAAGCACTGAAGCTTTCTTT.

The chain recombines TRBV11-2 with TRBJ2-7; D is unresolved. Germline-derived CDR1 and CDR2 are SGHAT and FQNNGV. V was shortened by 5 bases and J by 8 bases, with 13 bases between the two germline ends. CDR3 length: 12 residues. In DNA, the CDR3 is TGTGCCAGCAGCCCGTCCTCCTGGCAGCAGTACTTC. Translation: CASSPSSWQQYF.